This TCR beta chain stems from a study of T cells after yellow fever vaccination. This clonotype came up many times. TCRdb processed the 5' RACE reads anew with MiXCR; each CDR3 protein has one entry. Of fewer than 450,000 distinct CDR3 sequences listed, 4% are singletons. The clonotype was recovered from a young man who received the YFV17D yellow fever vaccine. The sequenced sample was PBMCs, obtained 5 days after the yellow fever booster vaccination.

CDR3 protein: CASSEGTGSEAFF. CDR3 sequence (DNA): TGTGCCAGCAGCGAAGGGACAGGAAGTGAAGCTTTCTTT. This chain joins TRBV7-9 and TRBJ1-1; 8 bases line up with TRBD1. The V gene's germline CDR1 is SEHNR and CDR2 FQNEAQ (reference sequence). The CDR3 extends over 13 amino acids. Unmatched junction bases numbered 6, after V lost 5 bases and J lost 7 bases.